The clone carrying this T cell receptor beta chain was detected only a few times. Its antigen is not identified. Donors gave roughly 9.1 milliliters of peripheral blood apiece. V was clipped by 0 bases and J by 2 bases, with 18 bases between them. This CDR3 region has 17 residues. In germline, CDR1 is DFQATT, CDR2 SNEGSKA (reference sequence). The authors ran a second PCR of about 7 to 11 cycles using a sample-barcoded 5' primer and a J-beta primer mix. TCRdb analysed the 5' RACE reads with MiXCR anew, one entry per CDR3 protein. This table holds roughly 2 million distinct CDR3 sequences, 40% to 55% found once. This specimen belongs to a study of blood T cells in healthy people across ages. Study in general: In model experiments, template switching was able to capture about one barcoded beta molecule for every two T cells that were present. Whole-study results and caveats: Getting older went along with TCR beta diversity per million T cells dropping roughly linearly.

Sequencing was performed on blood. This clonotype originated in a woman aged 40 to 50 in good health. The J gene is TRBJ2-3, the V gene TRBV20-1; D may be TRBD2 (6 bases). CDR3 sequence reads: CSARDLMGGKITDTQYF. The CDR3 nucleotides are TGCAGTGCTAGAGATCTGATGGGCGGGAAAATCACAGATACGCAGTATTTT.